A selection of T cell receptor beta chains follows, all from one sample in a study of blood T cell repertoires in COVID-19. The protocol was immunoSEQ multiplex PCR, while the TCRdb copy is restricted to in-frame clones and leaves out a portion. The sample holds 55,000 to 65,000 clones, 80% to 90% seen once. Sample: peripheral blood. These receptors all stem from a man in his 60s with active or convalescent COVID-19. CDR3s include the opening cysteine and the closing phenylalanine or tryptophan. Fields, in order: J gene, D gene, V gene, clone size, CDR3 length, CDR3 protein, CDR3 DNA. D genes are given only for firm matches. Clone size is given for some rows only: seen once, a few or many times, or a class if the clone is expanded.

j_call: TRBJ1-2
d_call: .
v_call: TRBV12-5
clone_size: .
cdr3_length: 12
cdr3_aa: CASGLGVYGYTF
cdr3_nt: TGTGCTAGTGGTTTAGGGGTCTATGGCTACACCTTC

j_call: TRBJ2-1
d_call: TRBD2
v_call: TRBV18
clone_size: .
cdr3_length: 16
cdr3_aa: CASSPPQLAVYNEQFF
cdr3_nt: TGTGCCAGCTCACCACCCCAGCTAGCGGTCTACAATGAGCAGTTCTTC

j_call: TRBJ2-1
d_call: TRBD1
v_call: TRBV6-5
clone_size: .
cdr3_length: 14
cdr3_aa: CASRRQGVFGEQFF
cdr3_nt: TGTGCCAGCAGAAGACAGGGAGTATTTGGTGAGCAGTTCTTC

j_call: TRBJ2-3
d_call: TRBD1
v_call: TRBV11-2
clone_size: .
cdr3_length: 16
cdr3_aa: CASSSQGSFLTDTQYF
cdr3_nt: TGTGCCAGCAGCTCACAGGGGAGTTTCCTCACAGATACGCAGTATTTT

j_call: TRBJ2-1
d_call: .
v_call: TRBV7-9
clone_size: .
cdr3_length: 17
cdr3_aa: CASSPPIGGSSYNEQFF
cdr3_nt: TGTGCCAGCAGCCCCCCGATTGGGGGGAGCTCCTACAATGAGCAGTTCTTC

j_call: TRBJ2-7
d_call: TRBD2
v_call: TRBV3-1/TRBV3-2
clone_size: .
cdr3_length: 15
cdr3_aa: CASSNRGGPNYEQYF
cdr3_nt: TGTGCCAGCAGCAACCGGGGGGGGCCGAACTACGAGCAGTACTTC

j_call: TRBJ2-7
d_call: TRBD2
v_call: TRBV4-1
clone_size: few
cdr3_length: 16
cdr3_aa: CASSSPGTSRSYEQYF
cdr3_nt: TGCGCCAGCAGCTCACCAGGGACTAGCCGATCCTACGAGCAGTACTTC

j_call: TRBJ2-7
d_call: .
v_call: TRBV14
clone_size: .
cdr3_length: 15
cdr3_aa: CASSPQAGPLSEQYF
cdr3_nt: TGTGCCAGCAGCCCACAAGCGGGCCCCCTCTCCGAGCAGTACTTC

j_call: TRBJ1-3
d_call: .
v_call: TRBV7-3
clone_size: once
cdr3_length: 15
cdr3_aa: CASSLRGSGGNTIYF
cdr3_nt: TGTGCCAGCAGCTTACGGGGGTCGGGTGGAAACACCATATATTTT

j_call: TRBJ1-5
d_call: .
v_call: TRBV19
clone_size: .
cdr3_length: 14
cdr3_aa: CASSIQAPNQPQHF
cdr3_nt: TGTGCCAGTAGTATACAGGCTCCCAATCAGCCCCAGCATTTT

j_call: TRBJ1-1
d_call: TRBD1
v_call: TRBV6-5
clone_size: .
cdr3_length: 14
cdr3_aa: CASKGDRGPTEAFF
cdr3_nt: TGTGCCAGCAAAGGAGACAGGGGGCCCACTGAAGCTTTCTTT

j_call: TRBJ2-3
d_call: TRBD2
v_call: TRBV10-2
clone_size: .
cdr3_length: 20
cdr3_aa: CASSDPDRSLAGRGAGTQYF
cdr3_nt: TGCGCCAGCAGTGATCCGGATAGGTCCCTAGCGGGAAGAGGCGCAGGTACGCAGTATTTT

j_call: TRBJ1-6
d_call: TRBD1
v_call: TRBV10-1
clone_size: .
cdr3_length: 13
cdr3_aa: CASRDREGSPLHF
cdr3_nt: TGCGCCAGCAGGGACAGGGAAGGCTCACCCCTCCACTTT

j_call: TRBJ2-5
d_call: TRBD2
v_call: TRBV5-4
clone_size: .
cdr3_length: 16
cdr3_aa: CASSFQTSGRSKTQYF
cdr3_nt: TGTGCCAGCAGCTTTCAGACTAGCGGGAGGTCTAAGACCCAGTACTTC

j_call: TRBJ2-7
d_call: .
v_call: TRBV3-1/TRBV3-2
clone_size: .
cdr3_length: 14
cdr3_aa: CASSQVYRGYEQYF
cdr3_nt: TGTGCCAGCAGCCAAGTCTATAGGGGCTACGAGCAGTACTTC

j_call: TRBJ2-1
d_call: .
v_call: TRBV5-4
clone_size: few
cdr3_length: 17
cdr3_aa: CASSLSFGASSYNEQFF
cdr3_nt: TGTGCCAGCAGCTTATCTTTTGGTGCTAGTTCCTACAATGAGCAGTTCTTC

j_call: TRBJ2-2
d_call: .
v_call: TRBV7-2
clone_size: once
cdr3_length: 15
cdr3_aa: CASSSAALSTGELFF
cdr3_nt: TGTGCCAGCAGCTCTGCCGCATTGAGCACCGGGGAGCTGTTTTTT

j_call: TRBJ2-3
d_call: TRBD2
v_call: TRBV27
clone_size: .
cdr3_length: 20
cdr3_aa: CASSLLRLAGGRGGTDTQYF
cdr3_nt: TGTGCCAGCAGTTTATTGAGACTAGCGGGAGGCAGGGGTGGCACAGATACGCAGTATTTT

j_call: TRBJ1-1
d_call: TRBD1
v_call: TRBV6-5
clone_size: few
cdr3_length: 13
cdr3_aa: CASFQGANTEAFF
cdr3_nt: TGTGCCAGCTTCCAGGGGGCGAACACTGAAGCTTTCTTT

j_call: TRBJ2-7
d_call: TRBD2
v_call: TRBV30
clone_size: .
cdr3_length: 15
cdr3_aa: CAADPPSGRGYEQYF
cdr3_nt: TGTGCAGCTGACCCCCCTAGCGGGAGAGGTTACGAGCAGTACTTC

j_call: TRBJ2-2
d_call: TRBD2
v_call: TRBV27
clone_size: .
cdr3_length: 17
cdr3_aa: CASTPTSGTMNTGELFF
cdr3_nt: TGTGCCAGCACCCCGACTAGCGGCACCATGAACACCGGGGAGCTGTTTTTT

j_call: TRBJ1-2
d_call: .
v_call: TRBV2
clone_size: .
cdr3_length: 13
cdr3_aa: CASRQASNYGYTF
cdr3_nt: TGTGCCAGCCGACAGGCTTCTAACTATGGCTACACCTTC

j_call: TRBJ1-2
d_call: .
v_call: TRBV30
clone_size: .
cdr3_length: 15
cdr3_aa: CAWSVGGTHLYGYTF
cdr3_nt: TGTGCCTGGAGTGTAGGAGGCACCCACCTCTATGGCTACACCTTC

j_call: TRBJ1-6
d_call: .
v_call: TRBV14
clone_size: few
cdr3_length: 15
cdr3_aa: CASSQVGAGNSPLHF
cdr3_nt: TGTGCCAGCAGCCAAGTAGGGGCAGGTAATTCACCCCTCCACTTT

j_call: TRBJ2-3
d_call: .
v_call: TRBV15
clone_size: .
cdr3_length: 16
cdr3_aa: CATSRDGDSRTDTQYF
cdr3_nt: TGTGCCACCAGCAGGGACGGGGATTCCCGAACAGATACGCAGTATTTT